This T cell receptor (beta chain) appears in the sequencing data of a study of Graves' ophthalmopathy and Graves' hyperthyroidism. Whole-study findings and limits: Most expanded clonotypes from thyroid (those above 0.001 frequency) were also found in blood.

Germline V gene data show CDR1 as LGHNA and CDR2 as YNFKEQ. With V trimmed by 3 bases and J by 7 bases, 4 bases remained unmatched. The length of the CDR3 is 13 residues. Amplification of the TCR beta CDR3 regions used RNA transcripts (as template). The first-round RT-PCR employed HTBI primers together with the Qiagen OneStep RT-PCR kit. A multiplex PCR was then performed as the second round. One entry per CDR3 protein, called by TCRdb with MiXCR from the multiplex PCR reads. The data hold about 600,000 distinct CDR3 sequences, with about two fifths observed a single time. This clonotype was counted between two and nine times. The target antigen is unknown. Each hyperthyroidism patient was newly diagnosed, with under 2 months' duration, and aged 18 to 65. Diagnosis used clinical symptoms, serum thyroxine, TRAb, thyroid ultrasound and orbital computed tomography.

The V and J genes are TRBV4-2 and TRBJ1-2; 8 bases align to TRBD1. Material: peripheral blood or thyroid tissue (not recorded which). This sequence was found in an adult man with Graves' hyperthyroidism. DNA for the CDR3: TGTGCCAGCAGCCAGACAGGGGAGGGTGGCTACACCTTC. Its translation is CASSQTGEGGYTF.